Listed below are T cell receptor beta chains from one sample, sequenced in a study of shared clonotypes between healthy human individuals. Only in-frame clones appear in the TCRdb table, and some are missing; sequencing was by immunoSEQ multiplex PCR. The sample lists roughly 1 million clones, approximately 80% occurring once. The sample taken for sequencing was memory CD4+ T cells from PBMCs. The receptor source for this set is a man aged 18 to 29 in good health. Some clones in this sample may be carry-over from other donors' samples. Both conserved end residues are part of each CDR3. D genes are given only for firm matches. Size values are once, few and many counts, or a class for expanded clones, and some rows have none.

abundance,d_gene,j_gene,v_gene,CDR3aa,CDR3nt
.,.,TRBJ2-3,TRBV28,CASSSLDYMEDTQYF,TGTGCCAGCAGTTCTCTGGACTATATGGAGGATACGCAGTATTTT
.,.,TRBJ2-1,TRBV11-3,CASSLTSSREQFF,TGTGCCAGCAGCTTAACGAGTTCGAGGGAGCAGTTCTTC
.,TRBD2,TRBJ2-3,TRBV7-9,CASSANSGTSGTSTDTQYF,TGTGCCAGCAGCGCCAACTCCGGGACTAGCGGCACTAGCACAGATACGCAGTATTTT
.,.,TRBJ1-1,TRBV7-9,CASSPQHLGFTGTEAFF,TGTGCCAGCAGCCCACAACACCTAGGGTTTACGGGGACTGAAGCTTTCTTT
once,.,TRBJ2-3,TRBV30,CAWRAFRTDAQYF,TGTGCCTGGAGGGCCTTTCGCACAGATGCGCAGTATTTT
.,.,TRBJ2-3,TRBV29-1,CSVRGQGSTDTQYF,TGCAGCGTCCGCGGGCAGGGGAGCACAGATACGCAGTATTTT
.,.,TRBJ2-7,TRBV21-1,CASSSRGGRTSYEQYF,TGTGCCAGCAGCTCGAGGGGCGGGAGGACCTCCTACGAGCAGTACTTC
.,TRBD2,TRBJ2-1,TRBV30,CAWRGLAGVNEQFF,TGTGCCTGGAGGGGACTAGCGGGAGTGAATGAGCAGTTCTTC
.,TRBD2,TRBJ2-1,TRBV6-4,CASSDVLAGVSYNEQFF,TGTGCCAGCAGTGACGTACTAGCGGGAGTCTCCTACAATGAGCAGTTCTTC
few,TRBD1,TRBJ1-2,TRBV5-6,CASSPLETGNYGYTF,TGTGCCAGCAGCCCATTGGAGACAGGGAACTATGGCTACACCTTC
.,.,TRBJ1-3,TRBV18,CASSPSSLRFGNTIYF,TGTGCCAGCTCACCAAGCTCGCTTCGCTTTGGAAACACCATATATTTT
once,.,TRBJ2-7,TRBV2,CASRGSGRYYEQYF,TGTGCCAGCAGGGGTAGCGGCCGCTACTACGAGCAGTACTTC
.,TRBD1,TRBJ1-1,TRBV18,CASSREPGGNTEAFF,TGTGCCAGCTCACGAGAACCAGGGGGCAACACTGAAGCTTTCTTT
.,.,TRBJ2-3,TRBV5-8,CASSLGAWVDTQYF,TGTGCCAGCAGCTTGGGGGCTTGGGTAGATACGCAGTATTTT
.,.,TRBJ2-5,TRBV15,CATSRVTGLQETQYF,TGTGCCACCAGCAGAGTTACAGGGCTTCAAGAGACCCAGTACTTC
.,.,TRBJ2-1,TRBV5-1,CASSLISGSYNEQFF,TGCGCCAGCAGCTTGATCTCGGGCTCCTACAATGAGCAGTTCTTC
once,TRBD1,TRBJ2-2,TRBV5-4,CASSGGTGGKVVGELFF,TGTGCCAGCAGCGGTGGGACAGGGGGCAAAGTTGTCGGGGAGCTGTTTTTT
.,TRBD1,TRBJ2-1,TRBV29-1,CSVEVGTGKAYNEQFF,TGCAGCGTTGAGGTTGGGACAGGGAAAGCCTACAATGAGCAGTTCTTC
.,TRBD1,TRBJ1-5,TRBV28,CASSLQGASNQPQHF,TGTGCCAGCAGTCTACAGGGGGCGAGCAATCAGCCCCAGCATTTT
.,TRBD2,TRBJ2-6,TRBV7-3,CASSLNSGVSSGANVLTF,TGTGCCAGCAGCTTAAACAGCGGGGTTAGCTCTGGGGCCAACGTCCTGACTTTC
.,.,TRBJ2-3,TRBV11-1,CASSKTRGGAGSDTQYF,TGTGCCAGCAGCAAAACCAGGGGGGGCGCTGGGTCAGATACGCAGTATTTT
.,.,TRBJ2-7,TRBV2,CASSESSYEQYF,TGTGCCAGCAGTGAGAGTAGTTACGAGCAGTACTTC
few,TRBD1,TRBJ1-1,TRBV2,CASSTHRGPNTEAFF,TGTGCCAGCAGTACGCACAGGGGACCGAACACTGAAGCTTTCTTT
.,TRBD1,TRBJ1-6,TRBV5-1,CASSLDMGQLNSPLHF,TGCGCCAGCAGCTTGGACATGGGACAGCTGAATTCACCCCTCCACTTT
.,.,TRBJ2-3,TRBV20-1,CSASRRDTQYF,TGCAGTGCCTCACGGAGGGATACGCAGTATTTT
.,TRBD2,TRBJ2-1,TRBV30,CASTTSGSPQAHYNEQFF,TGTGCCTCTACGACTAGCGGGAGCCCCCAGGCACATTACAATGAGCAGTTCTTC
.,TRBD1,TRBJ1-5,TRBV6-5,CASSDRGNQPQHF,TGTGCCAGCAGCGACAGGGGCAATCAGCCCCAGCATTTT
once,TRBD1,TRBJ2-1,TRBV7-9,CASSTGGANNEQFF,TGTGCCAGCAGCACAGGGGGAGCTAACAATGAGCAGTTCTTC
.,.,TRBJ1-1,TRBV5-6,CASSLAPDTEAFF,TGTGCCAGCAGCTTGGCGCCAGACACTGAAGCTTTCTTT
.,.,TRBJ2-1,TRBV27,CARGIRTGAPGEFF,TGTGCCAGAGGGATCCGGACAGGCGCACCGGGGGAGTTCTTC
.,TRBD1,TRBJ2-6,TRBV25-1,CASSDPGGAPGANVLTF,TGTGCCAGCAGTGATCCAGGGGGCGCCCCTGGGGCCAACGTCCTGACTTTC
.,.,TRBJ1-4,TRBV5-1,CASSLDTGPTNEKLFF,TGCGCCAGCAGCTTGGATACGGGCCCAACTAATGAAAAACTGTTTTTT
.,TRBD2,TRBJ2-2,TRBV5-4,CASSPVGGGRVTGELFF,TGTGCCAGCAGCCCCGTAGGCGGGGGGCGCGTCACCGGGGAGCTGTTTTTT
.,.,TRBJ1-2,TRBV6-5,CASSSGYYGYTF,TGTGCCAGCAGTTCAGGGTACTATGGCTACACCTTC
.,.,TRBJ2-5,TRBV10-3,CAISEMVEETQYF,TGTGCCATCAGTGAAATGGTGGAAGAGACCCAGTACTTC
.,TRBD1,TRBJ1-4,TRBV4-1,CASSQGQGIEKLFF,TGCGCCAGCAGCCAAGGACAGGGGATCGAAAAACTGTTTTTT
.,.,TRBJ2-7,TRBV11-2,CASSSLRDSSYEQYF,TGTGCCAGCAGCTCGCTACGTGACAGCTCCTACGAGCAGTACTTC
.,TRBD2,TRBJ2-5,TRBV9,CASSASGGKTQYF,TGTGCCAGCAGCGCTAGCGGGGGGAAGACCCAGTACTTC
.,.,TRBJ1-1,TRBV29-1,CSVVKLNTEAFF,TGCAGCGTTGTTAAGTTGAACACTGAAGCTTTCTTT
.,.,TRBJ2-3,TRBV18,CASSPPTGTDTQYF,TGTGCCAGCTCACCACCCACTGGCACAGATACGCAGTATTTT
.,TRBD2,TRBJ2-7,TRBV5-4,CASSLGREGSYEQYF,TGTGCCAGCAGCTTGGGGCGGGAGGGTTCCTACGAGCAGTACTTC
.,.,TRBJ2-5,TRBV7-6,CASSLVYRVGETQYF,TGTGCCAGCAGCTTAGTGTACAGGGTGGGCGAGACCCAGTACTTC
.,.,TRBJ2-2,TRBV28,CASSPAGGGPGELFF,TGTGCCAGCAGTCCTGCAGGGGGGGGACCCGGGGAGCTGTTTTTT
.,.,TRBJ2-5,TRBV6-4,CASSERKEGDGETQYF,TGTGCCAGCAGCGAGAGAAAAGAGGGGGATGGAGAGACCCAGTACTTC
.,.,TRBJ1-1,TRBV15,CATSRDRAREAFF,TGTGCCACCAGCAGAGATAGGGCCCGGGAAGCTTTCTTT
.,.,TRBJ2-1,TRBV18,CASSPPGTSYNEQFF,TGTGCCAGCTCACCACCCGGGACTTCTTACAATGAGCAGTTCTTC
.,TRBD1,TRBJ2-3,TRBV9,CASSVWKTGGPDTQYF,TGTGCCAGCAGCGTATGGAAGACAGGGGGACCAGATACGCAGTATTTT
.,.,TRBJ1-4,TRBV7-8,CASSSGVGTGLVKLFF,TGTGCCAGCAGCTCGGGGGTGGGAACAGGGTTGGTAAAACTGTTTTTT
.,.,TRBJ1-4,TRBV18,CASSPMSSTNEKLFF,TGTGCCAGCTCACCGATGAGTTCAACTAATGAAAAACTGTTTTTT
.,TRBD1,TRBJ1-3,TRBV7-9,CASRAGQEAGNTIYF,TGTGCCAGCAGGGCCGGACAGGAGGCTGGAAACACCATATATTTT
.,.,TRBJ2-7,TRBV16,CASSQAGSAYEQYF,TGTGCCAGCAGCCAAGCGGGAAGTGCCTACGAGCAGTACTTC
.,.,TRBJ2-1,TRBV6-5,CASRGHSSYNEQFF,TGTGCCAGCAGGGGACACAGCTCCTACAATGAGCAGTTCTTC
.,.,TRBJ2-7,TRBV13,CASSLSRGSYEQYF,TGTGCCAGCAGCTTATCCAGGGGCTCCTACGAGCAGTACTTC
.,.,TRBJ1-5,TRBV30,CAWSVRGIYSNQPQHF,TGTGCCTGGAGTGTTCGAGGAATCTATAGCAATCAGCCCCAGCATTTT
.,.,TRBJ1-5,TRBV27,CASRPSRGNQPQHF,TGTGCCAGCAGGCCAAGTAGGGGGAATCAGCCCCAGCATTTT
few,.,TRBJ1-1,TRBV7-3,CASSFRKNTEAFF,TGTGCCAGCAGCTTTCGGAAGAACACTGAAGCTTTCTTT
.,.,TRBJ2-1,TRBV5-1,CASSLVSGLAEQFF,TGCGCCAGCAGCTTGGTTTCGGGGCTGGCTGAGCAGTTCTTC
few,.,TRBJ2-7,TRBV6-5,CASSSLTASYEQYF,TGTGCCAGCAGTTCCTTGACAGCCTCCTACGAGCAGTACTTC